The rows below give T cell receptor beta chains drawn from one sample of a study of shared clonotypes between healthy human individuals. Only in-frame clones appear in the TCRdb table, and some are missing; sequencing was by immunoSEQ multiplex PCR. Of hundreds of thousands of clones listed, 74% are singletons. The sequencing input was memory CD4+ T cells sorted from blood. Receptor source: a woman aged 25 to 39 in good health. CDR3s include the opening cysteine and the closing phenylalanine or tryptophan. The order of the fields is J gene, clone size, V gene, CDR3 length, D gene, CDR3 protein, CDR3 DNA. The D gene is left open where the match is weak. Only some rows state a clone size, as once, few, many or a class for expanded clones.

TRBJ2-5	few	TRBV6-5	13	TRBD2	CASRPSGEETQYF	TGTGCCAGCAGACCTAGCGGTGAGGAGACCCAGTACTTC
TRBJ1-1	NA	TRBV4-1	17	TRBD1	CASSQWRAGGKDTEAFF	TGCGCCAGCAGCCAATGGCGGGCAGGGGGAAAGGACACTGAAGCTTTCTTT
TRBJ1-5	NA	TRBV14	13	NA	CASSQGPNQPQHF	TGTGCCAGCAGCCAAGGGCCGAATCAGCCCCAGCATTTT
TRBJ2-5	NA	TRBV19	13	NA	CASSTGGLETQYF	TGTGCCAGTAGTACTGGGGGGCTAGAGACCCAGTACTTC
TRBJ1-1	few	TRBV5-8	14	NA	CASILSGTLTEAFF	TGTGCCAGCATTCTATCGGGCACTCTCACTGAAGCTTTCTTT
TRBJ2-2	NA	TRBV6-5	15	NA	CASSRQGQGTGELFF	TGTGCCAGCAGCCGTCAGGGGCAGGGCACCGGGGAGCTGTTTTTT
TRBJ2-7	NA	TRBV18	13	NA	CASSSTNSYEQYF	TGTGCCAGCTCATCGACCAACTCCTACGAGCAGTACTTC
TRBJ1-6	NA	TRBV5-1	16	TRBD1	CASSLSGDRDYSPLHF	TGCGCCAGCAGCTTGAGCGGGGACAGGGACTATTCACCCCTCCACTTT
TRBJ2-1	many	TRBV4-2	16	TRBD2	CASSQALAGAAGEQFF	TGTGCCAGCAGCCAAGCGCTAGCGGGAGCCGCCGGTGAGCAGTTCTTC
TRBJ2-5	NA	TRBV25-1	15	NA	CASSGFGGGAETQYF	TGTGCCAGCAGTGGTTTCGGGGGCGGCGCGGAGACCCAGTACTTC